Listed here are 21 T cell receptor beta chains from one sample, sequenced in a study of chemoradiotherapy in HPV16-positive cancers. Only in-frame clones appear in the TCRdb table, and some are missing; sequencing was by immunoSEQ multiplex PCR. The sample records fewer than 30,000 clones, roughly nine tenths being singletons. This material consisted of blood, taken from a patient who underwent chemoradiotherapy. The receptors derive from a human donor with HPV-associated anogenital cancer.

The genes are TRBV5-1 and TRBJ2-3, with 8 bases that match TRBD2. The CDR3 runs 15 residues. V was pared by 6 bases and J by 2 bases, with 8 bases of the junction left unmatched. Germline V gene data show CDR1 as SGHRS and CDR2 as YFSETQ. CDR3 sequence reads: CASTGLAGPTDTQYF. The CDR3 bases are TGCGCCAGCACCGGACTAGCAGGACCCACAGATACGCAGTATTTT.

About this clone: The junction shows a germline mismatch at one end, possibly a read error. The CDR3 is CASISGTNHTF. The CDR3 DNA reads TGTGCCAGCATATCCGGGACTAATCATACATTC. V usage is TRBV28 and J usage is TRBJ2-7; 7 bases match TRBD2. The length of the CDR3 is 11 residues. Germline-derived CDR1 and CDR2 are MDHEN and SYDVKM.

The chain carries TRBV7-6 and TRBJ2-3; D may correspond to TRBD1 or TRBD2 (6 bases each). Germline V gene data show CDR1 as SGHVS and CDR2 as FNYEAQ. The CDR3 is made up of 14 amino acids. Between the trimmed V and J ends, which lost 0 bases and 5 bases, there was a span of 9 bases. CDR3 in DNA: TGTGCCAGCAGCTTAGCGGGGGGCGGAGATACGCAGTATTTT. Protein: CASSLAGGGDTQYF.

This clone appeared once. The V gene is TRBV7-9, the J gene TRBJ2-3; TRBD2 matches 11 bases. This CDR3 has 18 amino acids. The junction had 10 bases not matched to a gene; V was cut back by 5 bases and J by 0 bases. The V gene's germline CDR1 is SEHNR and CDR2 FQNEAQ (reference sequence). The CDR3 DNA follows: TGTGCCAGCAGCGGAGGGACTAGCGGAGCGACTAGCACAGATACGCAGTATTTT. Translation: CASSGGTSGATSTDTQYF.

This chain joins TRBV18 and TRBJ1-4; D is uncertain. The CDR3 length is 12 residues. The V gene lost 0 bases and the J gene lost 5 bases, with 1 base spanning the gap. Per the germline V gene, CDR1 is KGHSH and CDR2 is LQKENI. In DNA, the CDR3 is TGTGCCAGCTCACCACCGAATGAAAAACTGTTTTTT. Its protein is CASSPPNEKLFF.

J is TRBJ2-7 and V is TRBV19; D gene uncertain. CDR1 LNHDA and CDR2 SQIVND come from the germline V gene (reference sequence). The CDR3 is 14 residues long. V was cut by 3 bases and J by 0 bases, with 9 bases left in between. CDR3 sequence reads: CASSMSGRSYEQYF. CDR3 DNA: TGTGCCAGTAGTATGAGTGGCCGCTCCTACGAGCAGTACTTC.

This chain connects TRBV19 to TRBJ2-7, with no clear D. Germline assignment: CDR1 LNHDA and CDR2 SQIVND (reference sequence). The CDR3 is 13 residues long. V lost 6 bases and J 3 bases, leaving 12 bases between the germline ends. The CDR3 DNA follows: TGTGCCAGTAGCGTCACCACCAACTACGAGCAGTACTTC. The encoded protein is CASSVTTNYEQYF.

This clone was observed once. This chain joins TRBV6-5 and TRBJ1-2, with 7 bases lining up with TRBD1. With V trimmed by 2 bases and J by 4 bases, 10 bases remained unmatched. The CDR3 consists of 16 residues. Germline CDR1 MNHEY, CDR2 SVGAGI. This CDR3 is CASSYTDRAVGYGYTF. CDR3 sequence (DNA): TGTGCCAGCAGTTACACTGACAGGGCGGTTGGCTATGGCTACACCTTC.

In DNA, the CDR3 is TGTGCCTGGAGTGTAATAGCGGGGGGCTTTAGGACCGGGGAGCTGTTTTTT. It is translated as CAWSVIAGGFRTGELFF. The chain combines TRBV30 with TRBJ2-2; TRBD2 aligns across 10 bases. CDR1 GTSNPN and CDR2 SVGIG come from the germline V gene (reference sequence). Losses at the gene ends were 0 bases for V and 5 bases for J; bases not matched to a gene: 9. The CDR3 contains 17 residues.

The chain carries TRBV27 and TRBJ2-7; 9 nucleotides align to TRBD1. Looked up from germline, CDR1 is MNHEY and CDR2 is SMNVEV (reference sequence). V lost 8 bases to trimming and J lost 7 bases; unmatched junction nucleotides: 12. The CDR3 covers 14 residues. The CDR3 loop reads CASGLGTGTGEQYF. CDR3 DNA sequence: TGTGCCAGCGGCCTTGGGACAGGGACGGGGGAGCAGTACTTC.

This sequence joins TRBV6-1 and TRBJ1-2; D gene ambiguous. CDR3 length: 13 amino acids. V was clipped by 1 base and J by 4 bases, with 7 bases between them. Per the germline V gene, CDR1 is MNHNS and CDR2 is SASEGT. The CDR3 region is CASSEGTAYGYTF. The CDR3 DNA reads TGTGCCAGCAGTGAAGGAACAGCCTATGGCTACACCTTC.

The chain uses TRBV5-8 and TRBJ2-1, with 8 bases lining up with TRBD2. After removal of 3 bases from V and 4 bases from J, the junction contained 3 bases not matched to a gene. The CDR3 has 14 residues. Germline V lookup: CDR1 SGHTS, CDR2 YDEGEE. CDR3 sequence reads: CASSSGLEYNEQFF. CDR3 nucleotide sequence: TGTGCCAGCAGCTCGGGACTAGAGTACAATGAGCAGTTCTTC.

The chain carries TRBV13 and TRBJ1-4; 8 bases align to TRBD1. J lost 5 bases, V lost 5 bases, and 13 bases had no gene match. Germline lookup yields CDR1 PRHDT and CDR2 FYEKMQ (reference sequence). The CDR3 is 17 residues long. The CDR3 DNA reads TGTGCCAGCAGCACCCGGACAGGGTGGAGCGGCAATGAAAAACTGTTTTTT. Its protein is CASSTRTGWSGNEKLFF.

The chain couples TRBV6-1 to TRBJ2-1, with 12 bases matching TRBD2. The CDR3 runs 16 residues. Looked up from germline, CDR1 is MNHNS and CDR2 is SASEGT. V gave up 4 bases and J gave up 9 bases; unmatched junction bases: 10. The CDR3 protein is CASSVSLAGGIAEQFF. The CDR3 DNA reads TGTGCCAGCAGTGTTTCCCTAGCGGGGGGGATTGCTGAGCAGTTCTTC.

The chain carries TRBV7-2 and TRBJ2-1, with 7 bases that match TRBD1. J was trimmed by 1 base and V by 5 bases; bases with no gene match: 5. Per germline, CDR1 SGHTA and CDR2 FQGNSA. The CDR3 consists of 15 residues. The DNA of the CDR3 is TGTGCCAGCAGCCTCCGGACAGGTTCCTACAATGAGCAGTTCTTC. Translated: CASSLRTGSYNEQFF.

The rearrangement uses TRBV11-1 and TRBJ1-2, with D hard to call. V lost 0 bases and J 3 bases, leaving 5 bases between the germline ends. The germline gives CDR1 SGHAT, CDR2 FQDESV (reference sequence). The CDR3 consists of 13 residues. CDR3 amino acids: CASSLARDYGYTF. The CDR3 bases are TGTGCCAGCAGCTTAGCGCGGGACTATGGCTACACCTTC.

The count of this clone is one. CDR3 sequence: CASSLGTGQETQYF. CDR3 bases: TGCGCCAGCAGCTTGGGGACAGGGCAAGAGACCCAGTACTTC. The chain joins TRBV5-1 to TRBJ2-5, with TRBD1 matching over 8 bases. Germline lookup yields CDR1 SGHRS and CDR2 YFSETQ. The V segment lost 0 bases and the J segment 2 bases; nucleotides outside the gene matches: 0. This CDR3 contains 14 residues.

The CDR3 is CASSMPRGSGANVLTF. CDR3 nucleotide sequence: TGTGCCAGCAGCATGCCACGGGGGTCTGGGGCCAACGTCCTGACTTTC. The J gene is TRBJ2-6, the V gene TRBV6-6; perhaps TRBD2 as D (6 bases). CDR1 and CDR2 from the germline V gene are MNHNY and SVGAGI (reference sequence). The germline V and J ends were trimmed by 6 bases and 1 base, with 13 bases remaining between them. The CDR3 covers 16 residues.

This clone has a handful of counts. Other DNA variants within this sample encode the same CDR3. The rearrangement joins TRBV5-1 to TRBJ1-4; 8 positions match TRBD1. Germline V CDR1 and CDR2: SGHRS, YFSETQ. The CDR3 loop spans 14 amino acids. V gave up 0 bases and J gave up 5 bases; unmatched junction bases: 0. The CDR3 loop reads CASSLGQGNEKLFF. CDR3 coding DNA: TGCGCCAGCAGCTTGGGACAGGGGAATGAAAAACTGTTTTTT.

The chain combines TRBV18 with TRBJ1-1, with 8 bases matching TRBD1. CDR1 and CDR2 (germline): KGHSH, LQKENI. V gave up 8 bases and J gave up 6 bases; unmatched junction bases: 8. The length of the CDR3 is 13 residues. CDR3 protein: CASTPDRVAEAFF. The CDR3 DNA reads TGTGCCAGCACGCCGGACAGGGTTGCTGAAGCTTTCTTT.

This chain uses TRBV15 with TRBJ2-3; D unclear. The ends were cut back, 1 base at V and 2 bases at J, with 7 bases in the middle. CDR3 length: 14 amino acids. CDR1 and CDR2 (germline): LNHNV, YYDKDF (reference sequence). CDR3 coding DNA: TGTGCCACCAGCAGAGTAACGGTCACAGATACGCAGTATTTT. Protein sequence: CATSRVTVTDTQYF.